This T cell receptor beta chain was profiled in a study of shared clonotypes between healthy human individuals. The method was immunoSEQ multiplex PCR; TCRdb's version includes in-frame clones alone and lacks a portion of them. Among about 2 million clones listed, roughly 96% were seen once. With regard to this clone: Its target is not known. At the DNA level, this CDR3 is encoded by other sequences in the same sample as well.

This CDR3 is built from 15 residues. Germline assignment: CDR1 SGHTA and CDR2 FQGNSA. Trimming pared 3 bases from V and 0 bases from J, leaving 9 bases between. Study conclusions and caveats: Memory subsets generally showed lower estimated richness than naive subsets.

V and J are TRBV7-2 and TRBJ2-1; D may correspond to TRBD1 or TRBD2 (5 bases each). Sequencing was done on a sample of naive CD4+ T cells sorted from blood. Regarding subset: CD45RA+ positively selected. This receptor was identified in a young man in good health. The CDR3 spells CASSLGVSSYNEQFF. The CDR3 DNA sequence: TGTGCCAGCAGCTTGGGGGTGAGCTCCTACAATGAGCAGTTCTTC.